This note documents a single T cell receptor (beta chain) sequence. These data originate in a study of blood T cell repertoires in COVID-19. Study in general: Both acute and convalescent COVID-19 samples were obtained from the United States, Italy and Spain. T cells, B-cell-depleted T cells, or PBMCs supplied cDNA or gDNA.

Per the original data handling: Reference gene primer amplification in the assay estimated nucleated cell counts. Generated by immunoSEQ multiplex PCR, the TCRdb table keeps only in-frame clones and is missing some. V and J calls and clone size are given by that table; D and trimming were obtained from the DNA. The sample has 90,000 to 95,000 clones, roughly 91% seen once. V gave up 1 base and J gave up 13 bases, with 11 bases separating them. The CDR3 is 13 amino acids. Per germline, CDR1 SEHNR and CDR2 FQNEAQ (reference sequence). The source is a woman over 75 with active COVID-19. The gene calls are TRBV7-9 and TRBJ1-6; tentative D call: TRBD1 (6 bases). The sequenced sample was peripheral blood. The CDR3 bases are TGTGCCAGCAGCTTAGGGGGGCGGGGGCCCCTCCACTTT. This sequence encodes CASSLGGRGPLHF.